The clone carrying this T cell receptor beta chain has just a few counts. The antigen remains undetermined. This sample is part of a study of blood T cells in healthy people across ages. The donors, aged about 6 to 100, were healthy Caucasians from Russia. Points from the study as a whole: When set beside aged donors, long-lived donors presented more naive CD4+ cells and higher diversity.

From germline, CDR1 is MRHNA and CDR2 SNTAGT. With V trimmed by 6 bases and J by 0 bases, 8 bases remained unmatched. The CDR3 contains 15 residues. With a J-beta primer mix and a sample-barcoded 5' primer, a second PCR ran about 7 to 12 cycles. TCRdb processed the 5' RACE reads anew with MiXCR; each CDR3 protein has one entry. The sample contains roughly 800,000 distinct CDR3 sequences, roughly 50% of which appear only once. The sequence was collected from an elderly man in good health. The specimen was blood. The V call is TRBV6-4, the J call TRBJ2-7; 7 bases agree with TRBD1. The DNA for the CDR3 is TGTGCCAGCAGCGAGGACAGGAGGAGCTCCTACGAGCAGTACTTC. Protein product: CASSEDRRSSYEQYF.